The clone carrying this T cell receptor beta chain was counted a few times. Its target is not known. One entry per CDR3 protein results from TCRdb running MiXCR on the reads. The sample gives roughly 990,000 distinct CDR3 sequences, approximately 31% of which show up once; over 13% is in the top ten. These data originate in a study of T cell repertoires in cytomegalovirus infection. Findings and limits, study-wide: The response measured ex vivo was dominated by TCR beta clonotypes (HLA-C-restricted and CMV-specific).

Specimen: cultured CD8+ T cells from PBMCs, collected from culture after CMV antigen stimulation. The clonotype originates from a human donor in good health (CMV status not recorded). Some clones in this sample may be carry-over from other donors' samples.

CDR3 DNA sequence: TGCGCCAGCAATGGGGCCTCCAACACTGAAGCTTTCTTT. It yields the protein CASNGASNTEAFF. The chain uses TRBV5-1 and TRBJ1-1; possible D gene TRBD1, 5 bases. The CDR3 extends over 13 amino acids. Germline lookup yields CDR1 SGHRS and CDR2 YFSETQ. Between the trimmed V and J ends, which lost 6 bases and 2 bases, there was a span of 11 bases.